This TCR beta chain was captured in a study of radiation and T cells in renal cell carcinoma. This clone came up a few times. Time point noted: blood 4 weeks post-SBRT, at nephrectomy. Described treatment: 15 Gy SBRT to primary tumor, nephrectomy 4 weeks later. The repertoire was sequenced with immunoSEQ multiplex PCR; TCRdb's copy has only in-frame clones and lacks some. Of approximately 85,000 clones listed, 80% to 90% are singletons. V shed 2 bases and J shed 2 bases, with 10 bases lying between them. The CDR3 consists of 15 residues. CDR1 and CDR2 (germline): SGHTA, FQGNSA. The receptor was derived from a woman in her sixties or seventies with renal cell carcinoma. Specimen: blood, collected from a patient whose treatment included radiotherapy and nephrectomy. This sequence joins TRBV7-2 and TRBJ1-5; D remains ambiguous. Here the CDR3 reads CASSLQRRGNQPQHF. For the CDR3, the DNA is TGTGCCAGCAGCTTACAGCGTCGGGGCAATCAGCCCCAGCATTTT.